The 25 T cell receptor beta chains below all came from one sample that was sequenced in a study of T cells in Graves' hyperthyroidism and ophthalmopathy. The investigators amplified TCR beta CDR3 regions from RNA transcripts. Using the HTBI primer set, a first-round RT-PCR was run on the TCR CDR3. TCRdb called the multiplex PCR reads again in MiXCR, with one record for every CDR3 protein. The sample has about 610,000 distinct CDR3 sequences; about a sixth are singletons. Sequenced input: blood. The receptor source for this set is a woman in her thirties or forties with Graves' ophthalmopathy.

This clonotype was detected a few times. CDR3 DNA: TGTGCCTGGGGGGCTGCATCGGATACGCAGTATTTT. This encodes CAWGAASDTQYF. The rearrangement joins TRBV30 to TRBJ2-3; TRBD1 might be the D (5 bases). Germline values: CDR1 GTSNPN, CDR2 SVGIG (reference sequence). Trimming shortened V by 5 bases and J by 6 bases, and 12 bases separated the two germline ends. This CDR3 is 12 amino acids long.

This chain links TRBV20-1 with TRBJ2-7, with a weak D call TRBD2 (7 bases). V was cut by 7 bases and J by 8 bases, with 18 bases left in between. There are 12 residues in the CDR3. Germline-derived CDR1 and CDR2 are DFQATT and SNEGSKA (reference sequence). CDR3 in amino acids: CSVAWGRGKQYF. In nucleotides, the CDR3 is TGCAGTGTCGCCTGGGGGCGGGGGAAGCAGTACTTC.

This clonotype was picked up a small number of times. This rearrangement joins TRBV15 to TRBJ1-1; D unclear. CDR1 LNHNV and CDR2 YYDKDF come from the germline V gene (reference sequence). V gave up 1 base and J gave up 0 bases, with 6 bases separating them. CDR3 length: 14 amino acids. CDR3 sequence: CATSRAPMNTEAFF. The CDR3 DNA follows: TGTGCCACCAGCAGAGCCCCGATGAACACTGAAGCTTTCTTT.

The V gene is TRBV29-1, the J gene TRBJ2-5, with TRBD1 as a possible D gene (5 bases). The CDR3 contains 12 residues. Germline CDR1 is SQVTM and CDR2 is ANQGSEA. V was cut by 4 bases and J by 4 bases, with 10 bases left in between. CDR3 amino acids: CSVVSRAETQYF. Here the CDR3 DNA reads TGCAGCGTTGTTAGCAGGGCAGAGACCCAGTACTTC.

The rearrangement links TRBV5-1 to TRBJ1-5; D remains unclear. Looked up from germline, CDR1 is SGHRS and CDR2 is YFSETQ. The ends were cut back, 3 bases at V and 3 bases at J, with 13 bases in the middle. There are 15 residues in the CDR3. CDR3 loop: CASSSDGHLNQPQHF. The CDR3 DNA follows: TGCGCCAGCAGCTCAGACGGGCACCTCAATCAGCCCCAGCATTTT.

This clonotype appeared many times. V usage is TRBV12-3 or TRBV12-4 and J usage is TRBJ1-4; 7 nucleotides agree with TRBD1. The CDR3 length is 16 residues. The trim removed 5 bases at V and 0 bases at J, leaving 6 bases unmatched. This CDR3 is CASSPGQITTNEKLFF. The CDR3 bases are TGTGCCAGCAGTCCGGGACAGATAACAACTAATGAAAAACTGTTTTTT.

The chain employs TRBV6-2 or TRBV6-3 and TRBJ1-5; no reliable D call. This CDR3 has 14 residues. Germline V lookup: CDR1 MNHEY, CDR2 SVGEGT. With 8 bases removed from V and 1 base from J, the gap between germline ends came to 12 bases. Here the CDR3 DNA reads TGTGCCAGCCGGGCGGGAAACAGCAATCAGCCCCAGCATTTT. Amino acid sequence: CASRAGNSNQPQHF.

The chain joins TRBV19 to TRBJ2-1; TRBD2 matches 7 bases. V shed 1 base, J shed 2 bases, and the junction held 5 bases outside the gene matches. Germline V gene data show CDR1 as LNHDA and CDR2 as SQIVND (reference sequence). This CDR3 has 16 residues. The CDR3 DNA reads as TGTGCCAGTAGTATAGGACTCAGCGGGACCTACAATGAGCAGTTCTTC. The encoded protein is CASSIGLSGTYNEQFF.

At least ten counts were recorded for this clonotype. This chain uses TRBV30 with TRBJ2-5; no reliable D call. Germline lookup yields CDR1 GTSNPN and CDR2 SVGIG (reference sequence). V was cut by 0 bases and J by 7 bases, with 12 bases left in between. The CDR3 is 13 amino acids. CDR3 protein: CAWSVQGPGTQYF. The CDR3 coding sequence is TGTGCCTGGAGTGTACAAGGGCCCGGGACCCAGTACTTC.

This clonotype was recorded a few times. CDR3 sequence: CASSLDPPETQYF. The DNA for the CDR3 is TGTGCCAGCAGCTTGGATCCGCCAGAGACCCAGTACTTC. The rearrangement links TRBV5-6 to TRBJ2-5; D gene ambiguous. Germline-derived CDR1 and CDR2 are SGHDT and YYEEEE. Trimming shortened V by 0 bases and J by 4 bases, and 7 bases separated the two germline ends. CDR3 length: 13 amino acids.

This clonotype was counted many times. This chain's CDR3 is CASSLFPAITHGEQYF. CDR3 DNA sequence: TGTGCCAGCAGTTTATTCCCAGCGATTACCCATGGGGAGCAGTACTTC. This chain connects TRBV28 to TRBJ2-7; no definite D call. There are 16 residues in the CDR3. From germline, CDR1 is MDHEN and CDR2 SYDVKM. V was trimmed by 1 base and J by 7 bases, leaving 20 bases between them. Drawing the rest from reference TRBV28 and TRBJ2-7, the complete variable domain is DVKVTQSSRYLVKRTGEKVFLECVQDMDHENMFWYRQDPGLGLRLIYFSYDVKMKEKGDIPEGYSVSREKKERFSLILESASTNQTSMYLCASSLFPAITHGEQYFGPGTRLTVT.

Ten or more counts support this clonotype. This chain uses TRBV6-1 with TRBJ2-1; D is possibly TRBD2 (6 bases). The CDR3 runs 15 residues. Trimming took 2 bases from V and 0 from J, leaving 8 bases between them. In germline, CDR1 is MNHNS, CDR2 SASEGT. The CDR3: CASSEMEGSYNEQFF. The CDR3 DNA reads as TGTGCCAGCAGTGAAATGGAGGGCTCCTACAATGAGCAGTTCTTC.

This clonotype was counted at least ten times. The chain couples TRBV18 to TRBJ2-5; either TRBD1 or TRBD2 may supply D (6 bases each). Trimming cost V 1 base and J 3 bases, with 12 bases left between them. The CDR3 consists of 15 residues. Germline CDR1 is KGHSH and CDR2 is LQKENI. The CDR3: CASSPRGAAEETQYF. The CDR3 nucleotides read TGTGCCAGCTCACCACGGGGGGCGGCCGAAGAGACCCAGTACTTC. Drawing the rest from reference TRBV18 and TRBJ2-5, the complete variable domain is NAGVMQNPRHLVRRRGQEARLRCSPMKGHSHVYWYRQLPEEGLKFMVYLQKENIIDESGMPKERFSAEFPKEGPSILRIQQVVRGDSAAYFCASSPRGAAEETQYFGPGTRLLVL.

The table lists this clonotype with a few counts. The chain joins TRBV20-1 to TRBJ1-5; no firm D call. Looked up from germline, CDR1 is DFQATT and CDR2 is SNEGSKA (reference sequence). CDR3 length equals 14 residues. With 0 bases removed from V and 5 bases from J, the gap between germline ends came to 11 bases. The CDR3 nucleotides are TGCAGTGCTAGAGATCGCACAGCAGATCAGCCCCAGCATTTT. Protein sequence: CSARDRTADQPQHF.

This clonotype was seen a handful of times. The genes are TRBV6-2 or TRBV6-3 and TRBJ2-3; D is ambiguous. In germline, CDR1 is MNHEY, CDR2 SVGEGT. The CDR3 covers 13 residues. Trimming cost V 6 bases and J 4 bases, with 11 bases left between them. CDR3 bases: TGTGCCAGCAGAGGCAGGCCCTCAGATACGCAGTATTTT. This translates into CASRGRPSDTQYF.

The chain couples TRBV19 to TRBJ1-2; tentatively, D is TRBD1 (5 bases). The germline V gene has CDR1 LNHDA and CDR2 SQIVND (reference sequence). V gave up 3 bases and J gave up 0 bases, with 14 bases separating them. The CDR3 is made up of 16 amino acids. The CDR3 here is CASSISGTAPNYGYTF. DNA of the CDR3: TGTGCCAGTAGTATTTCCGGGACGGCCCCTAACTATGGCTACACCTTC. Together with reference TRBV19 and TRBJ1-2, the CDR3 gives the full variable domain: DGGITQSPKYLFRKEGQNVTLSCEQNLNHDAMYWYRQDPGQGLRLIYYSQIVNDFQKGDIAEGYSVSREKKESFPLTVTSAQKNPTAFYLCASSISGTAPNYGYTFGSGTRLTVV.

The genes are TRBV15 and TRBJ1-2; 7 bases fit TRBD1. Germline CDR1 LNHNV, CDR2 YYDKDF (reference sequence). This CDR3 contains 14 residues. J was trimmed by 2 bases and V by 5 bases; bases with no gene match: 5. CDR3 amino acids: CATSPMGQNYGYTF. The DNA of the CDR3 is TGTGCCACCAGCCCGATGGGACAGAACTATGGCTACACCTTC.

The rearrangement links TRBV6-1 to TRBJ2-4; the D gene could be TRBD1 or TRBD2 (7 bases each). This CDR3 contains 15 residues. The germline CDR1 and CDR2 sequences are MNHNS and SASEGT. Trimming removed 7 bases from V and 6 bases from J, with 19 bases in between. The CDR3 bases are TGTGCCAGCAATCCAGGGGGGGCAGGGCGAAACATTCAGTACTTC. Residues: CASNPGGAGRNIQYF.

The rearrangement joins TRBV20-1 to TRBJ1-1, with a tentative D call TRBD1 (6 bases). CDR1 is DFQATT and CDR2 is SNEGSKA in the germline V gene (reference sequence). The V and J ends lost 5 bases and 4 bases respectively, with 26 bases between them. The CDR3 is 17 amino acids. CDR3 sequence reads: CSAPTLTGGVGATEAFF. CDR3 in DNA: TGCAGTGCTCCTACCCTTACGGGAGGGGTGGGGGCCACTGAAGCTTTCTTT.

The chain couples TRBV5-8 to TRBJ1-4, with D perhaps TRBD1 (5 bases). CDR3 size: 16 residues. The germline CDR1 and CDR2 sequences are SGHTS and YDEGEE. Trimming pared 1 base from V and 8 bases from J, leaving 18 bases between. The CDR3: CASSLHGTLPGEKLFF. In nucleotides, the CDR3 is TGTGCCAGCAGCTTGCACGGGACCCTTCCGGGGGAAAAACTGTTTTTT.

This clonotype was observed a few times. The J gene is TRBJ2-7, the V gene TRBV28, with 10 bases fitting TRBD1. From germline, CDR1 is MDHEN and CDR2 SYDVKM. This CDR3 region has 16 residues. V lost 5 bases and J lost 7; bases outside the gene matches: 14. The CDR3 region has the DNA TGTGCCAGCAGTCGCCCAGGACAGGGGGGCCCCGGGGAGCAGTACTTC. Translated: CASSRPGQGGPGEQYF.

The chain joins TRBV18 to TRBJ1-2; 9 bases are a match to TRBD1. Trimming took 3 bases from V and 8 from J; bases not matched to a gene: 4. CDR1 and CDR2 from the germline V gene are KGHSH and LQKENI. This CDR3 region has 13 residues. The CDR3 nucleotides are TGTGCCAGCTCACCTCGGGACAGGGAAGGCTACACCTTC. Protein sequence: CASSPRDREGYTF.

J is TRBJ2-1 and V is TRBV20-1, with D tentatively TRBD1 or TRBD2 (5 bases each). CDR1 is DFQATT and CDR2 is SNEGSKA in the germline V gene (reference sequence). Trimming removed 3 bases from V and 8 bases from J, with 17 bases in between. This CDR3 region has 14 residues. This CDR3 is CSASNRDGVDEQFF. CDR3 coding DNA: TGCAGTGCTAGTAACCGGGACGGAGTTGATGAGCAGTTCTTC.

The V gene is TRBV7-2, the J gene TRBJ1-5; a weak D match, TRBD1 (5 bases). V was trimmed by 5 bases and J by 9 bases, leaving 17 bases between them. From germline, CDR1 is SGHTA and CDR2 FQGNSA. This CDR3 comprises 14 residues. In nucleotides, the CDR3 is TGTGCCAGCAGCAAAATGGGCGGGGGTTTGCCCCAGCATTTT. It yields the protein CASSKMGGGLPQHF.

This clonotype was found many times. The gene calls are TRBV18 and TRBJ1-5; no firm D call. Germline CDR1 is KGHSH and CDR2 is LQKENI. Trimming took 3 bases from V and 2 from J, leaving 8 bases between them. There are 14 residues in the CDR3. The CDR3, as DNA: TGTGCCAGCTCACCTGGTCCGGGCAATCAGCCCCAGCATTTT. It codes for CASSPGPGNQPQHF.